The 13 T cell receptor beta chains below all came from one sample that was sequenced in a study of blood T cell repertoires in COVID-19. Clones were read by immunoSEQ multiplex PCR, and TCRdb kept only the in-frame ones, dropping some. The data show roughly 230,000 clones, roughly 88% seen once. Material: peripheral blood. These receptors were collected from a human donor in a cohort sampled during active COVID-19.

The chain combines TRBV5-1 with TRBJ1-2; tentative D call: TRBD1 (6 bases). Trimming removed 3 bases at V and 0 bases at J, with 18 bases between. This CDR3 comprises 17 residues. Germline V lookup: CDR1 SGHRS, CDR2 YFSETQ. CDR3 in DNA: TGCGCCAGCAGCTGGGGGCGATACTCGGACACTAACTATGGCTACACCTTC. Protein product: CASSWGRYSDTNYGYTF.

This clone was observed once. One junction end does not reproduce the germline sequence, and a read error may be involved. This chain links TRBV10-3 with TRBJ2-1; 7 nucleotides align to TRBD1. The length of the CDR3 is 17 residues. Germline V gene lookup returns CDR1 ENHRY and CDR2 SYGVKD. CDR3 nucleotides: TGTGCCATCCGAAGCTCCGCAGGGACAGCCTCCCACAATGAGCAGTTCTTC. Amino acids: CAIRSSAGTASHNEQFF.

V gene TRBV28 combines with J gene TRBJ2-1; TRBD2 is a possible D gene (6 bases). This CDR3 spans 17 amino acids. V gave up 1 base and J gave up 4 bases, with 17 bases separating them. Germline-derived CDR1 and CDR2 are MDHEN and SYDVKM. This CDR3 reads CASSLSGSGGAYNEQFF. As DNA, the CDR3 is TGTGCCAGCAGTTTATCCGGGAGCGGCGGGGCTTACAATGAGCAGTTCTTC.

This clone was counted a single time. CDR3 amino acids: CASSRQVGNSPLHF. The CDR3 DNA reads as TGTGCCAGCAGCCGACAGGTGGGGAATTCACCCCTCCACTTT. This chain links TRBV6-5 with TRBJ1-6; the D gene is possibly TRBD1 (6 bases). Trimming shortened V by 6 bases and J by 7 bases, and 13 bases separated the two germline ends. Per germline, CDR1 MNHEY and CDR2 SVGAGI. The CDR3 is made up of 14 amino acids.

The chain recombines TRBV12-3 or TRBV12-4 with TRBJ1-2; possibly TRBD1 for D (6 bases). This CDR3 is built from 13 residues. The ends were cut back, 6 bases at V and 1 base at J, with 9 bases in the middle. The CDR3 here is CASSRDNNYGYTF. CDR3 in DNA: TGTGCCAGCAGCCGGGACAATAACTATGGCTACACCTTC.

The chain employs TRBV10-3 and TRBJ1-2; D is unresolved. The V end was cut by 0 bases, the J end by 13 bases, with 12 bases between. This CDR3 is built from 12 residues. Germline V lookup: CDR1 ENHRY, CDR2 SYGVKD. CDR3 in DNA: TGTGCCATCAGTGAGTCAATTTATGAGGTCACCTTC. Translating it yields CAISESIYEVTF.

This chain uses TRBV6-5 with TRBJ2-3; TRBD2 aligns across 15 bases. The ends lost 4 bases at V and 3 bases at J; junction bases unmatched: 2. Germline V CDR1 and CDR2: MNHEY, SVGAGI. This CDR3 contains 16 residues. CDR3 amino acids: CASSSGLAGGTDTQYF. CDR3 sequence (DNA): TGTGCCAGCAGTTCGGGACTAGCGGGAGGTACAGATACGCAGTATTTT.

This chain joins TRBV5-3 and TRBJ1-5; D not certain. TRBV5-3 qualifies as an ORF whose function is uncertain. The CDR3 has 18 amino acids. The V end was cut by 5 bases, the J end by 0 bases, with 21 bases between. Here the CDR3 DNA reads TGTGCCAGAAGGCCAACCGGGTATGGATATTATAGCAATCAGCCCCAGCATTTT. Amino acid sequence: CARRPTGYGYYSNQPQHF.

This clone was seen once. This chain joins TRBV7-3 and TRBJ2-3, with D tentatively TRBD2 (5 bases). Germline V gives CDR1 SGHTA, CDR2 FQGTGA. Trimming took 4 bases from V and 2 from J, leaving 7 bases between them. This CDR3 contains 13 residues. The CDR3 loop reads CASSSRDTDTQYF. The CDR3 nucleotides are TGTGCCAGCAGCTCCCGGGACACAGATACGCAGTATTTT.

The V call is TRBV6-5, the J call TRBJ2-1; TRBD2 aligns across 10 bases. Trimming took 6 bases from V and 3 from J; bases not matched to a gene: 5. Germline V gene sequence: CDR1 MNHEY, CDR2 SVGAGI. This CDR3 has 15 residues. CDR3 residues: CASSPGTSDYNEQFF. The CDR3 region has the DNA TGTGCCAGCAGCCCCGGGACTAGCGACTACAATGAGCAGTTCTTC.

The V gene is TRBV5-6, the J gene TRBJ1-5; the match to TRBD1 covers 9 bases. Per the germline V gene, CDR1 is SGHDT and CDR2 is YYEEEE. CDR3 length: 16 amino acids. V shed 0 bases and J 2 bases; nucleotides not matched to a gene: 3. This chain's CDR3 is CASSLADRGGNQPQHF. CDR3 coding DNA: TGTGCCAGCAGCTTGGCGGACAGGGGTGGCAATCAGCCCCAGCATTTT. The full variable domain, rest sourced from reference TRBV5-6 and TRBJ1-5, is DAGVTQSPTHLIKTRGQQVTLRCSPKSGHDTVSWYQQALGQGPQFIFQYYEEEERQRGNFPDRFSGHQFPNYSSELNVNALLLGDSALYLCASSLADRGGNQPQHFGDGTRLSIL.

Only a few counts were recorded for this clone. The V and J genes are TRBV9 and TRBJ1-3; possible D gene TRBD1, 5 bases. Germline V gene lookup returns CDR1 SGDLS and CDR2 YYNGEE. This CDR3 has 12 residues. Trimming pared 2 bases from V and 15 bases from J, leaving 15 bases between. The CDR3 here is CASSVPGGSAYF. For the CDR3, the DNA is TGTGCCAGCAGCGTCCCCGGGGGTTCGGCATATTTT.

The gene calls are TRBV19 and TRBJ2-1, with 7 positions matching TRBD1. The CDR3 has 17 amino acids. V lost 6 bases, J lost 7 bases, and 18 bases stayed unmatched. CDR1 is LNHDA and CDR2 is SQIVND in the germline V gene (reference sequence). The chain's CDR3 is CASSPQILTGARNEQFF. The CDR3 DNA sequence: TGTGCCAGTAGCCCCCAAATTCTTACAGGGGCGCGGAATGAGCAGTTCTTC.